What follows is one TCR beta chain and its context. Its target is unknown. Data came from immunoSEQ multiplex PCR; TCRdb stores just in-frame clones and leaves some out. Of fewer than 400,000 clones listed, around nine tenths are singletons. The treatment was: some 20 received Ad26.COV2.S at low or high dose, single or two shots; about 5 received placebo; per-sample allocation not given. It was on day 63 after the first vaccine or placebo injection that samples were taken. Boston supplied an adult donor aged 18-55 years. It was Wuhan-strain SARS-CoV-2 spike that the Ad26 vaccine vector expressed. This CDR3 has 13 amino acids. The germline V and J ends were trimmed by 11 bases and 2 bases, with 15 bases remaining between them. Germline CDR1 is LNHDA and CDR2 is SQIVND (reference sequence). These data belong to a study of Ad26.COV2.S vaccination and SARS-CoV-2 variants. As for the study in general: As a participant in COV1001, the donor was in the Ad26.COV2.S trial arm.

Notes on the study in general: Vaccine recipients showed a spike-specific TCR breadth that was higher than in placebo recipients.

This chain links TRBV19 with TRBJ1-2, with D possibly matching TRBD1 (5 bases). The starting material was peripheral blood, obtained in a trial of Ad26.COV2.S vaccine versus placebo. This TCR derives from a person between 18 and 60 years old who received the Ad26.COV2.S COVID-19 vaccine or a placebo. The CDR3 here is CASRGEENYGYTF. CDR3 sequence (DNA): TGTGCCTCCCGAGGGGAGGAGAACTATGGCTACACCTTC.